A selection of T cell receptor beta chains follows, all from one sample in a study of blood T cells in healthy people across ages. TCRdb passed the 5' RACE reads through MiXCR, listing each CDR3 protein once. The data hold about 1,500,000 distinct CDR3 sequences, with 28% observed a single time. The source material was blood. These receptors came from a woman under 40 in good health. Both conserved end residues are part of each CDR3. A D gene is named only where the DNA matches it firmly. A clone size is listed for some rows: how often the clone was seen (once, few, many), or a class if it is expanded.

v_call: TRBV7-2
j_call: TRBJ2-1
clone_size: few
d_call: TRBD2
cdr3_aa: CASSYLAGGGNEQFF
cdr3_nt: TGTGCCAGCAGCTACCTAGCGGGAGGAGGGAATGAGCAGTTCTTC

v_call: TRBV6-6
j_call: TRBJ1-1
clone_size: few
d_call: -
cdr3_aa: CASSGKAGTEAFF
cdr3_nt: TGTGCCAGCAGTGGGAAAGCTGGGACTGAAGCTTTCTTT

v_call: TRBV20-1
j_call: TRBJ2-1
clone_size: -
d_call: TRBD2
cdr3_aa: CSARDRYSGSGGKQFF
cdr3_nt: TGCAGTGCTAGAGATCGGTATAGCGGGAGTGGCGGGAAGCAGTTCTTC

v_call: TRBV6-2/TRBV6-3
j_call: TRBJ1-5
clone_size: few
d_call: -
cdr3_aa: CASSWTAWSQVNSNQPQHF
cdr3_nt: TGTGCCAGCAGTTGGACCGCATGGTCACAAGTAAATAGCAATCAGCCCCAGCATTTT

v_call: TRBV5-1
j_call: TRBJ2-5
clone_size: -
d_call: -
cdr3_aa: CASSLAEVGMETQYF
cdr3_nt: TGCGCCAGCAGCTTGGCCGAAGTAGGGATGGAGACCCAGTACTTC

v_call: TRBV12-3/TRBV12-4
j_call: TRBJ1-2
clone_size: -
d_call: -
cdr3_aa: CAGSRDYGYTF
cdr3_nt: TGTGCCGGCAGCCGTGACTATGGCTACACCTTC

v_call: TRBV27
j_call: TRBJ2-5
clone_size: -
d_call: -
cdr3_aa: CASSLLATEGTQYF
cdr3_nt: TGTGCCAGCAGTTTACTAGCCACGGAGGGGACCCAGTACTTC

v_call: TRBV7-2
j_call: TRBJ2-3
clone_size: -
d_call: TRBD2
cdr3_aa: CASSRGLAGSADTQYF
cdr3_nt: TGTGCCAGCAGCCGGGGACTAGCGGGATCCGCGGATACGCAGTATTTT

v_call: TRBV20-1
j_call: TRBJ2-3
clone_size: -
d_call: -
cdr3_aa: CSARAFFGGTGVADTQYF
cdr3_nt: TGCAGTGCTAGAGCGTTCTTCGGCGGGACGGGGGTAGCAGATACGCAGTATTTT

v_call: TRBV3-1
j_call: TRBJ1-4
clone_size: few
d_call: -
cdr3_aa: CASSPFDEKLFF
cdr3_nt: TGTGCCAGCAGCCCTTTTGATGAAAAACTGTTTTTT

v_call: TRBV5-1
j_call: TRBJ2-7
clone_size: -
d_call: -
cdr3_aa: CASSLAQGEREYF
cdr3_nt: TGCGCCAGCAGCTTGGCCCAGGGCGAAAGGGAGTACTTC

v_call: TRBV7-9
j_call: TRBJ2-7
clone_size: many
d_call: -
cdr3_aa: CASSLARGRGYEQYF
cdr3_nt: TGTGCCAGCAGCTTAGCGCGGGGGCGAGGATACGAGCAGTACTTC

v_call: TRBV4-2
j_call: TRBJ1-2
clone_size: many
d_call: TRBD1
cdr3_aa: CASSLPQTGPDYGYTF
cdr3_nt: TGTGCCAGCAGCCTCCCTCAGACAGGGCCGGACTATGGCTACACCTTC

v_call: TRBV7-2
j_call: TRBJ2-7
clone_size: -
d_call: TRBD2
cdr3_aa: CASSLSTGGRKGEQYF
cdr3_nt: TGTGCCAGCAGCTTAAGTACAGGCGGGAGAAAGGGCGAGCAGTACTTC

v_call: TRBV5-5
j_call: TRBJ1-1
clone_size: -
d_call: -
cdr3_aa: CASSRSQREAEAFF
cdr3_nt: TGTGCCAGCAGCCGATCCCAGAGGGAGGCTGAAGCTTTCTTT

v_call: TRBV6-2/TRBV6-3
j_call: TRBJ2-7
clone_size: -
d_call: TRBD2
cdr3_aa: CASSSLAGGSNEQYF
cdr3_nt: TGTGCCAGCAGTTCTTTAGCGGGAGGCTCGAATGAGCAGTACTTC

v_call: TRBV27
j_call: TRBJ2-7
clone_size: few
d_call: -
cdr3_aa: CASSPAQILWEQYF
cdr3_nt: TGTGCCAGCAGTCCAGCCCAAATACTTTGGGAGCAGTACTTC

v_call: TRBV15
j_call: TRBJ2-3
clone_size: few
d_call: TRBD2
cdr3_aa: CASTSGAGDTQYF
cdr3_nt: TGTGCCTCCACTAGCGGAGCGGGAGATACGCAGTATTTT

v_call: TRBV3-1
j_call: TRBJ2-1
clone_size: -
d_call: -
cdr3_aa: CASSPQGGGRYNEQFF
cdr3_nt: TGTGCCAGCAGCCCCCAGGGAGGGGGTCGGTACAATGAGCAGTTCTTC

v_call: TRBV2
j_call: TRBJ2-5
clone_size: few
d_call: TRBD2
cdr3_aa: CASADGSGGETQYF
cdr3_nt: TGTGCCAGCGCGGATGGATCCGGGGGGGAGACCCAGTACTTC

v_call: TRBV19
j_call: TRBJ2-5
clone_size: many
d_call: -
cdr3_aa: CASSIGVGETQYF
cdr3_nt: TGTGCCAGTAGTATTGGCGTCGGCGAGACCCAGTACTTC

v_call: TRBV6-1
j_call: TRBJ2-5
clone_size: many
d_call: -
cdr3_aa: CASRYEETQYF
cdr3_nt: TGTGCCAGCAGATACGAGGAGACCCAGTACTTC

v_call: TRBV7-9
j_call: TRBJ2-4
clone_size: few
d_call: TRBD1
cdr3_aa: CASSLDQGAKDIQYF
cdr3_nt: TGTGCCAGCAGCTTAGATCAGGGGGCGAAGGACATTCAGTACTTC

v_call: TRBV20-1
j_call: TRBJ1-5
clone_size: -
d_call: -
cdr3_aa: CSAQGGGQGQPQHF
cdr3_nt: TGCAGTGCACAAGGCGGGGGGCAGGGTCAGCCCCAGCATTTT

v_call: TRBV3-1
j_call: TRBJ2-4
clone_size: -
d_call: TRBD1
cdr3_aa: CASSKDRALAKNIQYF
cdr3_nt: TGTGCCAGCAGCAAGGACAGGGCACTAGCCAAAAACATTCAGTACTTC

v_call: TRBV6-5
j_call: TRBJ2-7
clone_size: many
d_call: TRBD2
cdr3_aa: CASSYNRGGGYEQYF
cdr3_nt: TGTGCCAGCAGTTACAACCGGGGGGGGGGATACGAGCAGTACTTC

v_call: TRBV10-2
j_call: TRBJ1-2
clone_size: -
d_call: -
cdr3_aa: CASSESDPGGYGYTF
cdr3_nt: TGCGCCAGCAGTGAATCCGACCCCGGAGGGTACGGCTACACCTTC

v_call: TRBV20-1
j_call: TRBJ2-7
clone_size: -
d_call: TRBD1
cdr3_aa: CSATTGYNTYEQYF
cdr3_nt: TGCAGTGCAACGACAGGGTACAACACCTACGAGCAGTACTTC

v_call: TRBV14
j_call: TRBJ2-4
clone_size: -
d_call: -
cdr3_aa: CASSQDWSWQYF
cdr3_nt: TGTGCCAGCAGCCAAGATTGGAGCTGGCAGTACTTC

v_call: TRBV12-3/TRBV12-4
j_call: TRBJ2-6
clone_size: -
d_call: TRBD1
cdr3_aa: CASSPSLGAGTGMFYRANVRTF
cdr3_nt: TGTGCCAGCAGTCCATCCCTCGGGGCCGGGACAGGGATGTTTTACAGGGCCAACGTCCGGACTTTC

v_call: TRBV7-9
j_call: TRBJ2-1
clone_size: few
d_call: -
cdr3_aa: CASSSGRALPGNEQFF
cdr3_nt: TGTGCCAGCAGCTCGGGCCGTGCGCTTCCAGGAAATGAGCAGTTCTTC

v_call: TRBV5-1
j_call: TRBJ2-2
clone_size: few
d_call: TRBD2
cdr3_aa: CASGLAGVDTGELFF
cdr3_nt: TGCGCCTCCGGACTAGCGGGAGTAGACACCGGGGAGCTGTTTTTT

v_call: TRBV14
j_call: TRBJ1-1
clone_size: -
d_call: -
cdr3_aa: CASSMGGMMTEAFF
cdr3_nt: TGTGCCAGCAGTATGGGGGGAATGATGACTGAAGCTTTCTTT

v_call: TRBV29-1
j_call: TRBJ1-5
clone_size: many
d_call: TRBD1
cdr3_aa: CSVEPDRGDNQPQHF
cdr3_nt: TGCAGCGTTGAACCAGACAGGGGGGACAATCAGCCCCAGCATTTT

v_call: TRBV12-3/TRBV12-4
j_call: TRBJ2-3
clone_size: few
d_call: -
cdr3_aa: CAGSAASGRMQYF
cdr3_nt: TGTGCCGGCAGTGCTGCTTCAGGGCGAATGCAGTATTTT

v_call: TRBV12-3/TRBV12-4
j_call: TRBJ2-1
clone_size: -
d_call: -
cdr3_aa: CASSPTRGAMSSYNEQFF
cdr3_nt: TGTGCCAGCAGTCCAACGCGTGGGGCCATGAGCTCCTACAATGAGCAGTTCTTC

v_call: TRBV20-1
j_call: TRBJ1-1
clone_size: -
d_call: -
cdr3_aa: CSYWGNTEAFF
cdr3_nt: TGCAGCTACTGGGGGAACACTGAAGCTTTCTTT

v_call: TRBV2
j_call: TRBJ2-5
clone_size: many
d_call: TRBD2
cdr3_aa: CASSTPTSGGTQETQYF
cdr3_nt: TGTGCCAGCAGCACGCCGACTAGCGGGGGGACCCAAGAGACCCAGTACTTC

v_call: TRBV7-2
j_call: TRBJ1-2
clone_size: many
d_call: -
cdr3_aa: CASSEEYGYTF
cdr3_nt: TGTGCCAGCTCAGAGGAATATGGCTACACCTTC

v_call: TRBV10-2
j_call: TRBJ1-1
clone_size: few
d_call: -
cdr3_aa: CASSDAEGSYTEAFF
cdr3_nt: TGCGCCAGCAGTGACGCAGAGGGCTCGTACACTGAAGCTTTCTTT

v_call: TRBV18
j_call: TRBJ1-1
clone_size: -
d_call: -
cdr3_aa: CASSPRGADTEAFF
cdr3_nt: TGTGCCAGCTCACCAAGGGGGGCGGACACTGAAGCTTTCTTT

v_call: TRBV10-2
j_call: TRBJ1-1
clone_size: -
d_call: -
cdr3_aa: CASSESRVNTEAFF
cdr3_nt: TGCGCCAGCAGTGAGTCCAGGGTGAACACTGAAGCTTTCTTT

v_call: TRBV10-2
j_call: TRBJ1-5
clone_size: few
d_call: TRBD1
cdr3_aa: CASKPGGATSNQPQHF
cdr3_nt: TGCGCCAGCAAACCAGGGGGCGCGACCAGCAATCAGCCCCAGCATTTT

v_call: TRBV6-5
j_call: TRBJ2-1
clone_size: many
d_call: TRBD2
cdr3_aa: CASMSSGRGGYNEQFF
cdr3_nt: TGTGCCAGCATGAGTAGCGGGAGAGGAGGCTACAATGAGCAGTTCTTC

v_call: TRBV5-1
j_call: TRBJ1-6
clone_size: few
d_call: -
cdr3_aa: CASSLEAADGNSPLHF
cdr3_nt: TGCGCCAGCAGCTTGGAGGCCGCGGATGGTAATTCACCCCTCCACTTT

v_call: TRBV27
j_call: TRBJ2-7
clone_size: -
d_call: -
cdr3_aa: CASSLSKGGTEQYF
cdr3_nt: TGTGCCAGCAGTCTCTCAAAAGGGGGGACCGAGCAGTACTTC

v_call: TRBV2
j_call: TRBJ2-1
clone_size: -
d_call: -
cdr3_aa: CASSGVALDNEQFF
cdr3_nt: TGTGCCAGCAGTGGAGTTGCCTTGGACAATGAGCAGTTCTTC

v_call: TRBV15
j_call: TRBJ1-2
clone_size: few
d_call: -
cdr3_aa: CATSRDSSYGYTF
cdr3_nt: TGTGCCACCAGCAGAGATTCAAGCTATGGCTACACCTTC

v_call: TRBV4-1
j_call: TRBJ2-7
clone_size: -
d_call: TRBD1
cdr3_aa: CASRSPAGGEQYF
cdr3_nt: TGCGCCAGCAGGTCACCCGCAGGGGGCGAGCAGTACTTC

v_call: TRBV13
j_call: TRBJ2-7
clone_size: -
d_call: -
cdr3_aa: CASSLGRGGAAGEQYF
cdr3_nt: TGTGCCAGCAGCTTAGGCCGAGGAGGGGCGGCGGGCGAGCAGTACTTC

v_call: TRBV5-1
j_call: TRBJ2-5
clone_size: -
d_call: -
cdr3_aa: CASSLTVPPETQYF
cdr3_nt: TGCGCCAGCAGCTTAACTGTGCCCCCAGAGACCCAGTACTTC

v_call: TRBV6-2/TRBV6-3
j_call: TRBJ1-1
clone_size: -
d_call: -
cdr3_aa: CASSYLNEAFF
cdr3_nt: TGTGCCAGCAGTTACTTGAACGAAGCTTTCTTT

v_call: TRBV7-9
j_call: TRBJ2-4
clone_size: few
d_call: -
cdr3_aa: CASSPPPWGEKNVQYF
cdr3_nt: TGTGCCAGCAGCCCACCCCCTTGGGGAGAGAAAAACGTTCAGTACTTC

v_call: TRBV25-1
j_call: TRBJ2-7
clone_size: -
d_call: -
cdr3_aa: CASSELSGRYEQYF
cdr3_nt: TGTGCCAGCAGTGAATTAAGCGGCCGCTACGAGCAGTACTTC

v_call: TRBV12-3/TRBV12-4
j_call: TRBJ2-1
clone_size: many
d_call: TRBD2
cdr3_aa: CASRLLAGGPHEQFF
cdr3_nt: TGTGCCAGCAGGCTGCTAGCGGGGGGGCCCCATGAGCAGTTCTTC

v_call: TRBV5-1
j_call: TRBJ1-2
clone_size: few
d_call: TRBD1
cdr3_aa: CASSPRQGYSNYGYTF
cdr3_nt: TGCGCCAGCAGCCCGCGACAGGGCTACTCAAACTATGGCTACACCTTC

v_call: TRBV30
j_call: TRBJ2-1
clone_size: few
d_call: TRBD2
cdr3_aa: CAWSVPSGGDNEQFF
cdr3_nt: TGTGCCTGGAGTGTTCCCAGCGGGGGGGACAATGAGCAGTTCTTC